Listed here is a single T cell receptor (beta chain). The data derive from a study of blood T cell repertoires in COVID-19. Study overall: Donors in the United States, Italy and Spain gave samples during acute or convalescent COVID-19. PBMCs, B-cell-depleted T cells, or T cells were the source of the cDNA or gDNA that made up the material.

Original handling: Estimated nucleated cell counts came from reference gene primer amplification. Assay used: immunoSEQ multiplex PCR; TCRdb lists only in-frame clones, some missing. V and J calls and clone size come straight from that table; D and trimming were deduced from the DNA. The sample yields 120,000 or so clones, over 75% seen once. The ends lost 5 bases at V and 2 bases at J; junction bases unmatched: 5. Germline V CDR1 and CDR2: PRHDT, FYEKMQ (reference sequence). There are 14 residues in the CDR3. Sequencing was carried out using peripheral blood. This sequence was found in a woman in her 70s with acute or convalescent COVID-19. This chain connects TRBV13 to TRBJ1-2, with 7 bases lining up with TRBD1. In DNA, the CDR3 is TGTGCCAGCAGCACCGGACAGGCGAACTATGGCTACACCTTC. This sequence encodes CASSTGQANYGYTF.